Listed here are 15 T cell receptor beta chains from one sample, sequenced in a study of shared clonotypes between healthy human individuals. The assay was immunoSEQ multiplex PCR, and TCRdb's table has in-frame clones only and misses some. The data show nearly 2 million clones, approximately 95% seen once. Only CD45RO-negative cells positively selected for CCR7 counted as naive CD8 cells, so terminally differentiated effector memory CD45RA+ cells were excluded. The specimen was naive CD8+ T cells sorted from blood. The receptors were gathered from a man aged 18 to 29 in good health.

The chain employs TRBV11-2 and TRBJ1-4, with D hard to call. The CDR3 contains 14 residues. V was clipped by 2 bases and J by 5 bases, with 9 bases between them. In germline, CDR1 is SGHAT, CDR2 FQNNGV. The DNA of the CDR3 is TGTGCCAGCAGCTTATATTCAGTAAATGAAAAACTGTTTTTT. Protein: CASSLYSVNEKLFF. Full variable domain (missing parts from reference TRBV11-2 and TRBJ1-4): EAGVAQSPRYKIIEKRQSVAFWCNPISGHATLYWYQQILGQGPKLLIQFQNNGVVDDSQLPKDRFSAERLKGVDSTLKIQPAKLEDSAVYLCASSLYSVNEKLFFGSGTQLSVL.

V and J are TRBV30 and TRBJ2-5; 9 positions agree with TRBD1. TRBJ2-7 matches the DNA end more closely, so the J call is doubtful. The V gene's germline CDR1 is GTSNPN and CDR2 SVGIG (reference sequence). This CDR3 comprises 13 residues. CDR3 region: CAWTGTGSYEQYF. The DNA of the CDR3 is TGTGCCTGGACTGGGACAGGGTCCTACGAGCAGTACTTC.

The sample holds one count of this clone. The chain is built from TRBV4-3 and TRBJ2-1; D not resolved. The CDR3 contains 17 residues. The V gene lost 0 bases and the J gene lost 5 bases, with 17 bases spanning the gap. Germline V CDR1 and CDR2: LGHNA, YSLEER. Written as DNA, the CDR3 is TGCGCCAGCAGCCAAGATCCGTGGGCCGAGAACCACAATGAGCAGTTCTTC. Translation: CASSQDPWAENHNEQFF.

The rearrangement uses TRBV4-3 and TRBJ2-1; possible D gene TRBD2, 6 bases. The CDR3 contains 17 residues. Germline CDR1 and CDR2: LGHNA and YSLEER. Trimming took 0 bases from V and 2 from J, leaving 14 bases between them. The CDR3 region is CASSQESGTLAYNEQFF. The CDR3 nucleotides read TGCGCCAGCAGCCAAGAGAGTGGGACTCTAGCCTACAATGAGCAGTTCTTC.

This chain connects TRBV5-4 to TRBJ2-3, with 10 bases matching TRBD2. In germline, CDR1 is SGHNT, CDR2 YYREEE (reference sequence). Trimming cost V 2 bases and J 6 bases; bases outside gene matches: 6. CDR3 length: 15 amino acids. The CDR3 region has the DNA TGTGCCAGCAGCTTAGCGGGGGGGTCCTGGGATACGCAGTATTTT. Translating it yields CASSLAGGSWDTQYF.

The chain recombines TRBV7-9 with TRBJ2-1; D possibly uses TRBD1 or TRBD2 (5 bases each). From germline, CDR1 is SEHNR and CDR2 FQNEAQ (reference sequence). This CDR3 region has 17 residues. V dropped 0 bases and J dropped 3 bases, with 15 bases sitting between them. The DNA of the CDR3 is TGTGCCAGCAGCTTAGCTGGGGACGGCCTAATCTACAATGAGCAGTTCTTC. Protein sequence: CASSLAGDGLIYNEQFF.

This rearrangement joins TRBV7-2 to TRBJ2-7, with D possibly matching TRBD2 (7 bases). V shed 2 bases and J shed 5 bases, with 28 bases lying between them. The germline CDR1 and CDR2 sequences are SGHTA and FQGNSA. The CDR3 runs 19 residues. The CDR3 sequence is CASSLPSTGGGPWGDEQYF. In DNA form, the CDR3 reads TGTGCCAGCAGCTTACCAAGCACCGGCGGGGGCCCCTGGGGGGACGAGCAGTACTTC.

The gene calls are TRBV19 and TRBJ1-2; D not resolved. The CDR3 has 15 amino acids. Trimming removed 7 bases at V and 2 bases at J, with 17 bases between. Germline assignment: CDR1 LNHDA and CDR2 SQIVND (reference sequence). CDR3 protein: CASNPAARSNYGYTF. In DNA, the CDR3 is TGTGCCAGTAATCCGGCAGCGCGATCGAACTATGGCTACACCTTC.

CDR3 in DNA: TGTGCCAGCAGTGGGGGTGAGGGCCCCGAGCAGTACTTC. Translated: CASSGGEGPEQYF. The genes are TRBV6-1 and TRBJ2-7; D may be TRBD2 (5 bases). V was shortened by 4 bases and J by 6 bases, with 13 bases between the two germline ends. Germline CDR1 and CDR2: MNHNS and SASEGT. CDR3 length: 13 amino acids.

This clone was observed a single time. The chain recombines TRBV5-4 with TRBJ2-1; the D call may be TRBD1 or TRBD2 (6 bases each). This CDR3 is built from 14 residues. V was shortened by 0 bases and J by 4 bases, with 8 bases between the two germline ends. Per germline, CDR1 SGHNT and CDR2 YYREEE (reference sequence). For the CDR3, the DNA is TGTGCCAGCAGCTTGGGGGGGGCTTACAATGAGCAGTTCTTC. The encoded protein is CASSLGGAYNEQFF.

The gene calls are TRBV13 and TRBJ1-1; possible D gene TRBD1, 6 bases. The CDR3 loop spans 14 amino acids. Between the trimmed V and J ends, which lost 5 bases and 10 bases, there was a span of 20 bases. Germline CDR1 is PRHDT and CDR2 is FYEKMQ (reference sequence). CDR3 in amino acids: CASSPRGQGQGAFF. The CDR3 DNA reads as TGTGCCAGCAGCCCCCGGGGGCAGGGGCAGGGAGCTTTCTTT.

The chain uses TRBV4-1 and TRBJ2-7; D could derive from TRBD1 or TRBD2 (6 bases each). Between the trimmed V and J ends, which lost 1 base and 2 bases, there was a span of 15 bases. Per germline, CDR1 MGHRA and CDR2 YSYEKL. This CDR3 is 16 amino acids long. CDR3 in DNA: TGCGCCAGCAGCCAAGTTGAGGGGGGCACTACCTACGAGCAGTACTTC. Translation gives CASSQVEGGTTYEQYF.

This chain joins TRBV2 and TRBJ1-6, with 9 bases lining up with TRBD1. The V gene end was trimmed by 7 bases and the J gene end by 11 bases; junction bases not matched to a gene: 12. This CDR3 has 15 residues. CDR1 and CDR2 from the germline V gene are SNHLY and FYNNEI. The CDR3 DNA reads TGTGCCAGCAACCACCCGGGACAGGGTCCGCCACCCCTCCACTTT. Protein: CASNHPGQGPPPLHF.

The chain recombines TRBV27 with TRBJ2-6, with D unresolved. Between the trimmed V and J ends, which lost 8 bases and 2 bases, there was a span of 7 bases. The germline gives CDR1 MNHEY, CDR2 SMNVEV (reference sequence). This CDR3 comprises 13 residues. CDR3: CASLLPGANVLTF. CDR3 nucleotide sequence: TGTGCCAGCCTTCTTCCTGGGGCCAACGTCCTGACTTTC.

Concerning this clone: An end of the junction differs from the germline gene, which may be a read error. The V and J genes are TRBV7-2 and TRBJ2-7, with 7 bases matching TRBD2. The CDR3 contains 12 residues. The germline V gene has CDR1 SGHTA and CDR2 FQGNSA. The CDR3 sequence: CASSLGGTIVHF. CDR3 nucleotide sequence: TGTGCCAGCAGCTTGGGGGGGACGATCGTGCACTTC. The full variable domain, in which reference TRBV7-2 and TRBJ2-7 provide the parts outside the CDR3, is GAGVSQSPSNKVTEKGKDVELRCDPISGHTALYWYRQSLGQGLEFLIYFQGNSAPDKSGLPSDRFSAERTGGSVSTLTIQRTQQEDSAVYLCASSLGGTIVHFGPGTRLTVT.